This TCR beta chain was observed in a study of T cells after posttransplantation cyclophosphamide. Clones were read by immunoSEQ multiplex PCR, and TCRdb kept only the in-frame ones, dropping some. Of 3,100 or so clones listed, around three fifths are singletons. Findings of the study overall: Recipient CMV seropositivity and CMV reactivation strongly tracked TRB clonality.

As concerns this clone: What it binds is unknown.

A marrow graft followed busulfan-fludarabine conditioning, with cyclophosphamide on days +3 and +4. V lost 2 bases, J lost 4 bases, and 6 bases lay in between. Looked up from germline, CDR1 is SNHLY and CDR2 is FYNNEI. The CDR3 loop spans 12 amino acids. The V gene is TRBV2, the J gene TRBJ2-7, with D maybe TRBD2 (5 bases). This clonotype originated in a male patient in his sixties or seventies who received an allogeneic stem cell transplant from a related donor and was CMV-positive. Some T cells could come from the graft donor. The sequencing here drew on PBMCs, taken 30 days after allogeneic stem cell transplant with posttransplant cyclophosphamide. The CDR3 nucleotides are TGTGCCAGCAGTGAACGGGGTTACGAGCAGTACTTC. It yields the protein CASSERGYEQYF. The whole variable domain, remainder taken from reference TRBV2 and TRBJ2-7, is EPEVTQTPSHQVTQMGQEVILRCVPISNHLYFYWYRQILGQKVEFLVSFYNNEISEKSEIFDDQFSVERPDGSNFTLKIRSTKLEDSAMYFCASSERGYEQYFGPGTRLTVT.